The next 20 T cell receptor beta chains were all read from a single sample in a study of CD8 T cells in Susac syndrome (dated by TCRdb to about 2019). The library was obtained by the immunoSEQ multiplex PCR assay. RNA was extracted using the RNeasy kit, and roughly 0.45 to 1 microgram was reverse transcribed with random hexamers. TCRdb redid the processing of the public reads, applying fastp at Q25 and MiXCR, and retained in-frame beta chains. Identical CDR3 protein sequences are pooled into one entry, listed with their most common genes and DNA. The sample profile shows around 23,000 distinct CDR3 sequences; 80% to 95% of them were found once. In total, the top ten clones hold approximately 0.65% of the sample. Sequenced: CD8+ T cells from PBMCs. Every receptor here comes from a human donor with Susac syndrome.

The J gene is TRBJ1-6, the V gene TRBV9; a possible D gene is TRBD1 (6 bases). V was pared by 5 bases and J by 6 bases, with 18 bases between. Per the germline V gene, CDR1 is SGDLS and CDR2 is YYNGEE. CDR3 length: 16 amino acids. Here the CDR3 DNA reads TGTGCCAGCAGGGGGGGCACGGGACTGCCTAATTCACCCCTCCACTTT. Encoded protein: CASRGGTGLPNSPLHF.

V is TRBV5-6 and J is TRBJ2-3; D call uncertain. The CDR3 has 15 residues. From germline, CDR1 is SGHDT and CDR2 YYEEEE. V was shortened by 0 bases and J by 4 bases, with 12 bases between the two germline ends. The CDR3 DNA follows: TGTGCCAGCAGCTTGGAACAGATAGCAGCAGATACGCAGTATTTT. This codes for CASSLEQIAADTQYF. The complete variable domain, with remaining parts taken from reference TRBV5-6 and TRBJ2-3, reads DAGVTQSPTHLIKTRGQQVTLRCSPKSGHDTVSWYQQALGQGPQFIFQYYEEEERQRGNFPDRFSGHQFPNYSSELNVNALLLGDSALYLCASSLEQIAADTQYFGPGTRLTVL.

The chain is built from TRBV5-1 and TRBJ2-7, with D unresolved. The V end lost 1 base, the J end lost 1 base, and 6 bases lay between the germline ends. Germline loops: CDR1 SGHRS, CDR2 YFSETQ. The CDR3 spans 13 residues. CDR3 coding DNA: TGCGCCAGCAGCTTGACCACATCCTACGAGCAGTACTTC. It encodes CASSLTTSYEQYF.

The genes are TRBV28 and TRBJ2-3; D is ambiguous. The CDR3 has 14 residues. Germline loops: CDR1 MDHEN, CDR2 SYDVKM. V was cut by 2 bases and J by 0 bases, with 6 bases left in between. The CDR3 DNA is TGTGCCAGCAGTTTACGCTCAAGCACAGATACGCAGTATTTT. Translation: CASSLRSSTDTQYF.

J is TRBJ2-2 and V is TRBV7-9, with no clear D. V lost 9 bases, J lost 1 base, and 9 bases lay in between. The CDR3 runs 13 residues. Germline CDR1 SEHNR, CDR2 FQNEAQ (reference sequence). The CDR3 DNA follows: TGTGCCAGTGGGGAAGTGAACACCGGGGAGCTGTTTTTT. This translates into CASGEVNTGELFF.

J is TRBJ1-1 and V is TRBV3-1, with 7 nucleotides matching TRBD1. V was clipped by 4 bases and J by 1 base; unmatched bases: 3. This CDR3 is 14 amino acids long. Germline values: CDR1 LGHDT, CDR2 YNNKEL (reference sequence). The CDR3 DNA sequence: TGTGCCAGCAGCCCAGGGGGATCGAACACTGAAGCTTTCTTT. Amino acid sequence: CASSPGGSNTEAFF.

CDR3 coding DNA: TGTGCCAGCAGTGGTGGCAGCACAGATACGCAGTATTTT. This codes for CASSGGSTDTQYF. The V gene is TRBV6-4, the J gene TRBJ2-3; D gene unclear. CDR3 length equals 13 residues. V lost 4 bases and J lost 0, with 5 bases in between. Germline CDR1 is MRHNA and CDR2 is SNTAGT.

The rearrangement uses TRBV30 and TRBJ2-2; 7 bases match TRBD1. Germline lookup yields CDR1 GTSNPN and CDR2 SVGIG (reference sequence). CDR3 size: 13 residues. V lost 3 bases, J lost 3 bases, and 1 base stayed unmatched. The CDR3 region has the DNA TGTGCCTGGAGCGACAGGGACACCGGGGAGCTGTTTTTT. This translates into CAWSDRDTGELFF.

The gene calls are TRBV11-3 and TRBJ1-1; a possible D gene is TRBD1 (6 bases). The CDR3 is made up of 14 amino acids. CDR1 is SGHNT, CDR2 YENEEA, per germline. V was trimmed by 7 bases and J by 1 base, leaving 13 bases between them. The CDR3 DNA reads TGTGCCAGCAAACACCGGACAGCGAACACTGAAGCTTTCTTT. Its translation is CASKHRTANTEAFF.

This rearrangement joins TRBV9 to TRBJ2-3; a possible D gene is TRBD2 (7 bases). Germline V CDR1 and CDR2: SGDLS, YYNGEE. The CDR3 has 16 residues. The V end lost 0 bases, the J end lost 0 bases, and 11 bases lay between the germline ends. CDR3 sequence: CASSVGGGHSTDTQYF. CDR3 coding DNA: TGTGCCAGCAGCGTAGGGGGGGGCCATAGCACAGATACGCAGTATTTT.

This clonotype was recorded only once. CDR3 bases: TGTGCCAGCAGCCAAGGGCGTGGATTAGTCCGCTCCTACAATGAGCAGTTCTTC. The encoded protein is CASSQGRGLVRSYNEQFF. The chain combines TRBV14 with TRBJ2-1; D is unclear. CDR3 size: 18 residues. V was trimmed by 1 base and J by 0 bases, leaving 16 bases between them. CDR1 is SGHDN, CDR2 FVKESK, per germline.

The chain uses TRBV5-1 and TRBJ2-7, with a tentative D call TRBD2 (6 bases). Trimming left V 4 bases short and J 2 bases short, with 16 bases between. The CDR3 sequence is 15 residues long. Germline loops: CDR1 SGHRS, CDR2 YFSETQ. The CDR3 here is CASSLTDGLTYEQYF. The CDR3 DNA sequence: TGCGCCAGCAGCCTCACGGACGGACTAACCTACGAGCAGTACTTC.

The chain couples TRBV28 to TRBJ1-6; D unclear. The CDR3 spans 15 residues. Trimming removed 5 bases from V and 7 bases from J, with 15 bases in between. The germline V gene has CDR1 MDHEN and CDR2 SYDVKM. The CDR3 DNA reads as TGTGCCAGCAGTATGTGGGGATCCGACAATTCACCCCTCCACTTT. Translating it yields CASSMWGSDNSPLHF.

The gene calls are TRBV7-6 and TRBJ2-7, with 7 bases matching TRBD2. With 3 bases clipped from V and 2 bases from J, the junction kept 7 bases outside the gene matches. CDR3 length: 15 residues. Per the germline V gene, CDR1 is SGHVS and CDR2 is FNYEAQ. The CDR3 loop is CASSFGTGGTYEQYF. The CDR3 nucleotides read TGTGCCAGCAGCTTCGGGACGGGAGGTACCTACGAGCAGTACTTC.

The CDR3 DNA follows: TGTGCCAGTAGTATACGGGAGGCGGGTCCCTACGAGCAGTACTTC. Its translation is CASSIREAGPYEQYF. The chain carries TRBV19 and TRBJ2-7, with TRBD2 matching 7 bases. Germline CDR1 LNHDA, CDR2 SQIVND (reference sequence). This CDR3 has 15 residues. The V gene end was trimmed by 2 bases and the J gene end by 2 bases; junction bases not matched to a gene: 6.

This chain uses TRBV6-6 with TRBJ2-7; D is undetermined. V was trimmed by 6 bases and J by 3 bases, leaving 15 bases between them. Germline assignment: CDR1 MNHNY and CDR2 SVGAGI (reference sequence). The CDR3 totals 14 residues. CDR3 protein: CASSHPPRSYEQYF. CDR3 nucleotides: TGTGCCAGCAGCCATCCCCCGAGGAGCTACGAGCAGTACTTC.

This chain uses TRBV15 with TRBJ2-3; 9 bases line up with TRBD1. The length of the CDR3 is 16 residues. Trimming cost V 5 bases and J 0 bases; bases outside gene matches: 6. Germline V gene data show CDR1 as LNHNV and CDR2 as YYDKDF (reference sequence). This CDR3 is CATSGGQGRSTDTQYF. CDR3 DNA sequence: TGTGCCACCAGCGGGGGACAGGGTCGAAGCACAGATACGCAGTATTTT.

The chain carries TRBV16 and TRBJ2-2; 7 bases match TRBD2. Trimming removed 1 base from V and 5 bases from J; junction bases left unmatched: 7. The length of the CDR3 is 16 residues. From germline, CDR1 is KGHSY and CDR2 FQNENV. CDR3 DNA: TGTGCCAGCAGCCAATGGGAACTAGCGATAACCGGGGAGCTGTTTTTT. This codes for CASSQWELAITGELFF.

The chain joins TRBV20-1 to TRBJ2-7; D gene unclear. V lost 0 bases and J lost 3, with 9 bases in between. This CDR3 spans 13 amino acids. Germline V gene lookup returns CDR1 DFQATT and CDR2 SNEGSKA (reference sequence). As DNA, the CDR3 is TGCAGTGCTAGAGATGGTGGGGTCTACGAGCAGTACTTC. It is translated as CSARDGGVYEQYF.

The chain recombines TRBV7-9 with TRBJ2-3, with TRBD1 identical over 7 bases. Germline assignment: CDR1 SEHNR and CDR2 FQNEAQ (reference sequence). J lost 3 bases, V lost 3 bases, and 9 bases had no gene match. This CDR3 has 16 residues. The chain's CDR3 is CASSFRNQGDTDTQYF. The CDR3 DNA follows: TGTGCCAGCAGCTTTAGGAACCAGGGGGATACAGATACGCAGTATTTT.